Listed below are T cell receptor beta chains from one sample, sequenced in a study of shared clonotypes between healthy human individuals. Only in-frame clones appear in the TCRdb table, and some are missing; sequencing was by immunoSEQ multiplex PCR. This sample yields hundreds of thousands of clones, of which 90% to 95% are seen a single time; approximately 22% belongs to the top ten. Sequencing input: naive CD8+ T cells sorted from blood. The receptor source for this set is a young man in good health. Each CDR3 is given with its conserved first and last residue. A D gene is named only where the DNA matches it firmly.

v_call	d_call	j_call	cdr3_aa
TRBV7-3	NA	TRBJ1-2	CASSLLTQANYGYTF
TRBV7-9	NA	TRBJ1-5	CASSPGGSNNQPQHF
TRBV27	TRBD2	TRBJ2-1	CASSFGAGGLGEQFF
TRBV27	TRBD1	TRBJ2-7	CASSLSSGGYEQYF
TRBV18	TRBD2	TRBJ2-5	CASSPQVSTSGSGFQETQYF
TRBV7-6	TRBD1	TRBJ2-1	CASSFRTGGNEQFF
TRBV5-6	TRBD2	TRBJ2-7	CASSLPLAAAYEQYF
TRBV9	NA	TRBJ2-5	CASSGSGTQETQYF
TRBV4-1	TRBD2	TRBJ2-7	CASSQGLADYEQYF
TRBV13	NA	TRBJ2-7	CASSLGGLISYEQYF
TRBV9	TRBD1	TRBJ1-4	CASSPTGTGYSGAAEKLFF
TRBV4-1	TRBD1	TRBJ1-2	CASSLGQGALAYGYTF
TRBV6-9	TRBD1	TRBJ2-7	CASTALEGQGGPYEQYF
TRBV7-9	NA	TRBJ2-1	CASSLVGGGSSYNEQFF
TRBV27	NA	TRBJ2-7	CASSEPGVGMYEQYF
TRBV9	TRBD2	TRBJ2-1	CASSVKWSGSANEQFF
TRBV6-1	NA	TRBJ1-4	CASSGLDATNEKLFF
TRBV19	TRBD1	TRBJ1-1	CASSRDRAHWDTEAFF
TRBV6-1	TRBD1	TRBJ2-5	CASSEGVRDRGRETQYF
TRBV27	NA	TRBJ2-7	CASSRSGEFYEQYF
TRBV30	NA	TRBJ2-1	CAWRDTGIEQFF
TRBV29-1	NA	TRBJ2-1	CSVETGFSYEQFF